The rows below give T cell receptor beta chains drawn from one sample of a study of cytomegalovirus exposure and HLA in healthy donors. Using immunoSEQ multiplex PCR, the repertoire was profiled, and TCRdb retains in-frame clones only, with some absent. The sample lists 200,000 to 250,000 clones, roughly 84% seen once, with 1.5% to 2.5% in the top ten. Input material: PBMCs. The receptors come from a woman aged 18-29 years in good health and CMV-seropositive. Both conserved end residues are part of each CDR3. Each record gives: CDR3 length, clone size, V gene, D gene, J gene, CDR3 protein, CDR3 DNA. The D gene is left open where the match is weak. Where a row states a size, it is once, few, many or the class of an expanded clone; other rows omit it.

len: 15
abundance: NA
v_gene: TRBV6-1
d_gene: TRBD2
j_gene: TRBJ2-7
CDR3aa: CASSDRRGALYEQYF
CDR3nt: TGTGCCAGCAGTGACCGGCGGGGGGCGCTTTACGAGCAGTACTTC

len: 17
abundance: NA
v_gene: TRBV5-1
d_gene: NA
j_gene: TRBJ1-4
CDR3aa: CASSLTHRVWANEKLFF
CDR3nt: TGCGCCAGCAGCCTAACGCACAGGGTATGGGCTAATGAAAAACTGTTTTTT

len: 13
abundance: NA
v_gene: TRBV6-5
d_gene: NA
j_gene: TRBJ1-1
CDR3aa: CASSPGRSTEAFF
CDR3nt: TGTGCCAGCAGCCCCGGGAGAAGCACTGAAGCTTTCTTT

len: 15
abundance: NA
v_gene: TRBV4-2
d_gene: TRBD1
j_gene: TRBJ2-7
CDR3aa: CASSQGQGASYEQYF
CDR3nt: TGTGCCAGCAGCCAGGGACAGGGGGCTTCCTACGAGCAGTACTTC

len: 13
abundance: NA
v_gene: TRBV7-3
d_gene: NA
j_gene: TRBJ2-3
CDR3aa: CASSEYRTDTQYF
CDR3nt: TGTGCCAGCAGCGAGTACAGAACAGATACGCAGTATTTT

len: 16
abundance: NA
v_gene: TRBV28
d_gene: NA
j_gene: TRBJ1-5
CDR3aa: CASSLAENDSNQPQHF
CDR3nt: TGTGCCAGCAGTTTAGCAGAAAACGATAGCAATCAGCCCCAGCATTTT

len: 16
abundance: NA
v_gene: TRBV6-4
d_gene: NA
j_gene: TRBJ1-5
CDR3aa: CASSDPEPEGRQPQHF
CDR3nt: TGTGCCAGCAGTGACCCGGAACCGGAGGGGCGACAGCCCCAGCATTTT

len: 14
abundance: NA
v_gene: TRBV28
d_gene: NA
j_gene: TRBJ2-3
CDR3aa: CASSLRGGEDTQYF
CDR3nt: TGTGCCAGCAGTTTGCGGGGCGGGGAAGATACGCAGTATTTT

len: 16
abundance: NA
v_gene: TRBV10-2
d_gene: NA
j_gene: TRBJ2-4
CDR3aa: CASSVRGFGFGDIQYF
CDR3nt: TGCGCCAGCAGTGTAAGAGGGTTTGGGTTCGGAGACATTCAGTACTTC

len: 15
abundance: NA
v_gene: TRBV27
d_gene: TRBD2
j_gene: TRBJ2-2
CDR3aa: CASSIAGPNTGELFF
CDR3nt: TGTGCCAGCAGTATAGCGGGACCGAACACCGGGGAGCTGTTTTTT

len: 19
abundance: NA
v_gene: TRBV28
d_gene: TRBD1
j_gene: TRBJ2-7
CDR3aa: CASSPPPTFGQGQNYEQYF
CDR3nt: TGTGCCAGCAGTCCCCCCCCCACATTCGGACAGGGGCAAAACTACGAGCAGTACTTC

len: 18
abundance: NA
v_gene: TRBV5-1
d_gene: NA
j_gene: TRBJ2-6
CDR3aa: CASSDGTLNPPGANVLTF
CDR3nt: TGCGCCAGCAGCGATGGGACACTGAACCCCCCTGGGGCCAACGTCCTGACTTTC

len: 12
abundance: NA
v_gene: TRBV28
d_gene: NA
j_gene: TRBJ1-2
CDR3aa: CASTLATGSYTF
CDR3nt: TGTGCCAGCACCCTGGCGACAGGCAGCTACACCTTC

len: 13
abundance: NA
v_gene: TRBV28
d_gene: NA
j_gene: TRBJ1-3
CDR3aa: CASRQNSGNTIYF
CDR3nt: TGTGCCAGCAGACAGAACTCTGGAAACACCATATATTTT

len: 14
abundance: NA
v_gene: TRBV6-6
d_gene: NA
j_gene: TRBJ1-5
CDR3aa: CASSYSQGSQPQHF
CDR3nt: TGTGCCAGCAGTTACAGTCAGGGCAGTCAGCCCCAGCATTTT

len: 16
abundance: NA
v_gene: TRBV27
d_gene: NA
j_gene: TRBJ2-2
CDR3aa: CASSLGGGGNTGELFF
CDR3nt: TGTGCCAGCTCCCTCGGGGGAGGCGGAAACACCGGGGAGCTGTTTTTT

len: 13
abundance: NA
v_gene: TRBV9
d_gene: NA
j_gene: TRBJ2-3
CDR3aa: CATNERGTDTQYF
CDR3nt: TGTGCCACCAACGAGCGGGGCACAGATACGCAGTATTTT

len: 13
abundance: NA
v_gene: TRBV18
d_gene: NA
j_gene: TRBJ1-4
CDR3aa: CASSFPNEEKLFF
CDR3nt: TGTGCCAGCTCGTTTCCAAACGAGGAAAAACTGTTTTTT

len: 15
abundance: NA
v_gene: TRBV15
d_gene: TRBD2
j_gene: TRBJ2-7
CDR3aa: CATSRGGTLFEEQYF
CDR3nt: TGTGCCACCAGCAGGGGGGGGACCCTGTTCGAGGAGCAGTACTTC

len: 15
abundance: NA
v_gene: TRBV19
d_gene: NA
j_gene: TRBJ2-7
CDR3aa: CASSMGGSRAYEQYF
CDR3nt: TGTGCCAGTAGTATGGGTGGGAGTCGCGCCTACGAGCAGTACTTC

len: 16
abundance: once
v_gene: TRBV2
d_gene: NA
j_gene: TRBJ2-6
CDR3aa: CASSEVRGTGANVLTF
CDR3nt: TGTGCCAGCAGTGAAGTCAGGGGTACTGGGGCCAACGTCCTGACTTTC

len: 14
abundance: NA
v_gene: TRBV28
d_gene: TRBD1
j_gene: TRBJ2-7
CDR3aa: CASSPGQGAYEQYF
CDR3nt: TGTGCCAGCAGCCCCGGGCAGGGGGCCTACGAGCAGTACTTC

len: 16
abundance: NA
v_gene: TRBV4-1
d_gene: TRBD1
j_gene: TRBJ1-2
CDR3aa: CASSLGGPGFGYGYTF
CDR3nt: TGCGCCAGCAGCCTAGGGGGCCCGGGGTTTGGCTATGGCTACACCTTC

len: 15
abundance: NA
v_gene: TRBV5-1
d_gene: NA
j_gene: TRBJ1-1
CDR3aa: CASSLAASRNTEAFF
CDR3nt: TGCGCCAGCAGCTTGGCCGCCAGTCGGAACACTGAAGCTTTCTTT

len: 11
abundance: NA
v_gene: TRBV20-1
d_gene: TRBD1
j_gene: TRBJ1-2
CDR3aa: CSASQGYGYTF
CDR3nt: TGCAGTGCTTCACAGGGGTATGGCTACACCTTC

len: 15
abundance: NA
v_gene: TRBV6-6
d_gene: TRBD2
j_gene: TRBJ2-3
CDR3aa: CASSRGLAGTDTQYF
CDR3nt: TGTGCCAGCAGCCGCGGACTAGCGGGCACAGATACGCAGTATTTT

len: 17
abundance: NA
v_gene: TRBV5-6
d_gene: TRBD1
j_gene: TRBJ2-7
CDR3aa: CASSLGGDDRDAYEQYF
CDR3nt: TGTGCCAGCAGCTTGGGAGGGGACGACAGGGACGCCTACGAGCAGTACTTC

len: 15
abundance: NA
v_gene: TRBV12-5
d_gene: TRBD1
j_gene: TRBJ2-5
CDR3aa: CASGPPGTGVETQYF
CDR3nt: TGTGCTAGTGGACCCCCGGGGACAGGGGTGGAGACCCAGTACTTC

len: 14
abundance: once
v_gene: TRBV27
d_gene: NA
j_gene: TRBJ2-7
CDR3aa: CASSLVEGVYEQYF
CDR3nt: TGTGCCAGCAGTTTAGTAGAGGGAGTCTACGAGCAGTACTTC

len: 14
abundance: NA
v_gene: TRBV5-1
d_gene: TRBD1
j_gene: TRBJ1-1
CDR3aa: CASTLDRGNTEAFF
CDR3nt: TGCGCCAGCACCTTGGACAGGGGCAACACTGAAGCTTTCTTT

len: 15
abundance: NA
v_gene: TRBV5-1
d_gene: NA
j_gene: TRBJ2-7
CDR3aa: CASSSQGGMRYEQYF
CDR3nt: TGCGCCAGCAGCTCCCAGGGCGGGATGCGTTACGAGCAGTACTTC

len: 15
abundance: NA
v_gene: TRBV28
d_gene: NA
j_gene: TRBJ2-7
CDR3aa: CASSPTDVLAYEQYF
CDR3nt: TGTGCCAGCAGTCCTACAGACGTGCTAGCTTACGAGCAGTACTTC

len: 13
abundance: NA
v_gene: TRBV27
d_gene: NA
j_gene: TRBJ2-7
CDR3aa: CASSLRGNYEQYF
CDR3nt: TGTGCCAGCAGCCTTCGAGGGAACTACGAGCAGTACTTC

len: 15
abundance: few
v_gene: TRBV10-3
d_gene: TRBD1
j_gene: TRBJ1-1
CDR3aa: CAISVETGGNTEAFF
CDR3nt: TGTGCCATCAGTGTGGAGACAGGGGGTAACACTGAAGCTTTCTTT

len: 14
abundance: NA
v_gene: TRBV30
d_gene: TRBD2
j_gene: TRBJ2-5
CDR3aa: CAWWGGSSRETQYF
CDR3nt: TGTGCCTGGTGGGGGGGGAGCTCGAGAGAGACCCAGTACTTC

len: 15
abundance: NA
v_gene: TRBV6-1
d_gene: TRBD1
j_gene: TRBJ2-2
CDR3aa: CASSVGQGNTGELFF
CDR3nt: TGTGCCAGCAGTGTGGGACAGGGAAACACCGGGGAGCTGTTTTTT

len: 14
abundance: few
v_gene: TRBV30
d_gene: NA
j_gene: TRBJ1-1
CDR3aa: CAWTRLLMNTEAFF
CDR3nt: TGTGCCTGGACCCGTTTGCTAATGAACACTGAAGCTTTCTTT

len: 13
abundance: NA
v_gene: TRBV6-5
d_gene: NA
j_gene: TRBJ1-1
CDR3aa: CASSYGQNTEAFF
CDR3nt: TGTGCCAGCAGTTACGGACAGAACACTGAAGCTTTCTTT

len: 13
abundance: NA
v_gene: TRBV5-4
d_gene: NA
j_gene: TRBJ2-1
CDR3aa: CASSIGLGSEQFF
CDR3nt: TGTGCCAGCAGCATCGGACTGGGTTCCGAGCAGTTCTTC

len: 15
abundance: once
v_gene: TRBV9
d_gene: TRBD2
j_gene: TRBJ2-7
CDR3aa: CASSVEATSGYEQYF
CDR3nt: TGTGCCAGCAGCGTAGAGGCGACTAGCGGATACGAGCAGTACTTC

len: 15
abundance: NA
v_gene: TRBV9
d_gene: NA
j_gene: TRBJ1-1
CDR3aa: CASSVAAGRTTEAFF
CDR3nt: TGTGCCAGCAGCGTAGCCGCGGGGCGGACTACTGAAGCTTTCTTT

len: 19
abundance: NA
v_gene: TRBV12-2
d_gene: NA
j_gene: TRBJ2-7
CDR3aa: CASRLAAQVSGEGSYEQYF
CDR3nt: TGTGCAAGTCGCTTAGCGGCGCAGGTTTCGGGAGAAGGCTCCTACGAGCAGTACTTC

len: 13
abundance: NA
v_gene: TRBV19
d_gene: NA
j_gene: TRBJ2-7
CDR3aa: CASSLGLLYEQYF
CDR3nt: TGTGCCAGTAGTCTTGGACTCCTCTACGAGCAGTACTTC

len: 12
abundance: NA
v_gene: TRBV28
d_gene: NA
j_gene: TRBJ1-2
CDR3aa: CASREGLGGYTF
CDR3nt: TGTGCCAGCAGGGAGGGGCTGGGTGGCTACACCTTC

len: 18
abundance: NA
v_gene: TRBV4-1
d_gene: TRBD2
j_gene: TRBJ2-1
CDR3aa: CASSHGLAGVIDGNEQFF
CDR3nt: TGCGCCAGCAGCCATGGACTAGCGGGAGTGATTGACGGCAATGAGCAGTTCTTC

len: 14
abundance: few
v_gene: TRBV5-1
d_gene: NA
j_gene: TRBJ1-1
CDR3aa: CASSLAGGYTEAFF
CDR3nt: TGCGCCAGCAGCTTGGCGGGGGGCTACACTGAAGCTTTCTTT